This T cell receptor (beta chain) came from a study of cytomegalovirus exposure and HLA in healthy donors. Method: immunoSEQ multiplex PCR; TCRdb's copy keeps in-frame clones and lacks some. The sample lists 150,000 to 200,000 clones; around 85% were seen once. Study-wide results and caveats: Specificity for CMV antigens was confirmed in vitro for three of the CMV-associated chains.

A word on this clone: The antigen is undetermined.

Trimming at V came to 8 bases and at J to 3 bases, leaving 6 bases not matched to a gene. The V gene's germline CDR1 is ENHRY and CDR2 SYGVKD. This CDR3 comprises 15 residues. The source is a man in his late teens or twenties in good health and CMV-seropositive. What was sequenced was PBMCs. The chain links TRBV10-3 to TRBJ2-6; 8 nucleotides match TRBD1. The CDR3 loop is CAIRQGAVGANVLTF. Written as DNA, the CDR3 is TGTGCCATCCGCCAGGGGGCAGTTGGGGCCAACGTCCTGACTTTC.